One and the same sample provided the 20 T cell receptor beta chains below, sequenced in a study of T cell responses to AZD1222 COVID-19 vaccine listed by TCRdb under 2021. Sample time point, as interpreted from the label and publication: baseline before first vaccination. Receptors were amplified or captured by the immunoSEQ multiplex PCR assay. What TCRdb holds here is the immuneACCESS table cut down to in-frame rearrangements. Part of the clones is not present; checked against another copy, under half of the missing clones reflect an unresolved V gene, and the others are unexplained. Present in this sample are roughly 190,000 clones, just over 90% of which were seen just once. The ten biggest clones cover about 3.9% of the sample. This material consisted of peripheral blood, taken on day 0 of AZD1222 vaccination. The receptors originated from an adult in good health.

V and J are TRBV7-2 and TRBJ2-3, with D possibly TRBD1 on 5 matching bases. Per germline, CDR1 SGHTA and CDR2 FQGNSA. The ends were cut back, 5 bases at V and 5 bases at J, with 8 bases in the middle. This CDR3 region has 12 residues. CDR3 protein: CASSPRVDTQYF. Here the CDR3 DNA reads TGTGCCAGCAGCCCCAGGGTAGATACGCAGTATTTT.

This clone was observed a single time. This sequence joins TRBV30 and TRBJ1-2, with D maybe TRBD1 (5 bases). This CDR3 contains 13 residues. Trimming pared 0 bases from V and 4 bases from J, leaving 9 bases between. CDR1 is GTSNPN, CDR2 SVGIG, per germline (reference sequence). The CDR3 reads CAWSVLGGYGYTF. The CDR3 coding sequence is TGTGCCTGGAGTGTACTTGGGGGCTATGGCTACACCTTC. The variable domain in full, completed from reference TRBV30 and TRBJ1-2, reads SQTIHQWPATLVQPVGSPLSLECTVEGTSNPNLYWYRQAAGRGLQLLFYSVGIGQISSEVPQNLSASRPQDRQFILSSKKLLLSDSGFYLCAWSVLGGYGYTFGSGTRLTVV.

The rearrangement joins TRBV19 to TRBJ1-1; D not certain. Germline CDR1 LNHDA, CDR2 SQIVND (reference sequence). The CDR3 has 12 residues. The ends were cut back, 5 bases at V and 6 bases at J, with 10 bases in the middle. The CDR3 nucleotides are TGTGCCAGTAGTCCTCAGGAGTCTGAAGCTTTCTTT. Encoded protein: CASSPQESEAFF.

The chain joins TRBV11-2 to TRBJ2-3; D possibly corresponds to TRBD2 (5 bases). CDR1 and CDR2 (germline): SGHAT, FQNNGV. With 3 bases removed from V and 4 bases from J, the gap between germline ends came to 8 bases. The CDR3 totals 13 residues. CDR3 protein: CASSFDYSDTQYF. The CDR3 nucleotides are TGTGCCAGCAGCTTTGACTACTCAGATACGCAGTATTTT.

CDR3 coding DNA: TGTGCCATGAGGGGACACGGGAACACTGAAGCTTTCTTT. As protein: CAMRGHGNTEAFF. This chain joins TRBV10-3 and TRBJ1-1, with D perhaps matching TRBD1 (6 bases). Trimming removed 9 bases at V and 1 base at J, with 12 bases between. There are 13 residues in the CDR3. Germline CDR1 is ENHRY and CDR2 is SYGVKD.

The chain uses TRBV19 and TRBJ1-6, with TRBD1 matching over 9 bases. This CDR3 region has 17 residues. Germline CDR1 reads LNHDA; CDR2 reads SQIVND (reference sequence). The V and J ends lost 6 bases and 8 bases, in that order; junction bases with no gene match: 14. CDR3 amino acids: CASSFFGTGMRDSPLHF. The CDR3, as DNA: TGTGCCAGTAGCTTCTTCGGGACAGGGATGAGGGATTCACCCCTCCACTTT.

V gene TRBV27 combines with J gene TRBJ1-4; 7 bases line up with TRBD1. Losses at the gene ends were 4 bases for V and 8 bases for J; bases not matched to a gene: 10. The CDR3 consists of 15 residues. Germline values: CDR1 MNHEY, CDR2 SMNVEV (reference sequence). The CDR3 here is CASSSPTGQTEKLFF. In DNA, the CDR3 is TGTGCCAGCAGTTCCCCGACAGGGCAGACGGAAAAACTGTTTTTT.

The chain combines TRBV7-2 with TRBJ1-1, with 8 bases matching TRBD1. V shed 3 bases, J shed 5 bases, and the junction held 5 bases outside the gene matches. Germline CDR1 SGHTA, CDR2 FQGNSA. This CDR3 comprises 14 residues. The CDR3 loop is CASSFRQGATEAFF. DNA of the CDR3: TGTGCCAGCAGCTTTCGGCAGGGGGCGACTGAAGCTTTCTTT.

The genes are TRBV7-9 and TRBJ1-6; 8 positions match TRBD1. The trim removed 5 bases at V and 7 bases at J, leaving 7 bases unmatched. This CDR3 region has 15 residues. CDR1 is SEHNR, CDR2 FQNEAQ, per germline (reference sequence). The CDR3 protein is CASSPGQGHNSPLHF. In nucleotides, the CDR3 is TGTGCCAGCAGCCCCGGACAGGGTCACAATTCACCCCTCCACTTT.

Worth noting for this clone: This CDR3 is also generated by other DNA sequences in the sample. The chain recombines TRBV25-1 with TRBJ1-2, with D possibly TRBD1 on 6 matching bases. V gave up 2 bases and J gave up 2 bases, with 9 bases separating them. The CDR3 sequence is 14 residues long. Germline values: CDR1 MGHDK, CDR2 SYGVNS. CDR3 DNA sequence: TGTGCCAGCAGTGAAGTAGGGGGGAACTATGGCTACACCTTC. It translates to CASSEVGGNYGYTF.

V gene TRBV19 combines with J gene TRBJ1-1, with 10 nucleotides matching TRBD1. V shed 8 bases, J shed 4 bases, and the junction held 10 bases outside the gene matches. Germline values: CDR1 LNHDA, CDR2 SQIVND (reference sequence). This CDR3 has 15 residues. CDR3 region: CASRGQGSSSTEAFF. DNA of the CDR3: TGTGCCAGTCGGGGACAGGGGTCTTCGAGCACTGAAGCTTTCTTT.

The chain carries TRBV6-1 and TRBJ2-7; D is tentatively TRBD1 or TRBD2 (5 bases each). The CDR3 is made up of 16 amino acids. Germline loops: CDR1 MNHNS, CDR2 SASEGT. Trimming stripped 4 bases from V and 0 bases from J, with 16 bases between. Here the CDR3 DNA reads TGTGCCAGCAGTGGGGGGTCTCTGACAAGCTCCTACGAGCAGTACTTC. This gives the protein CASSGGSLTSSYEQYF.

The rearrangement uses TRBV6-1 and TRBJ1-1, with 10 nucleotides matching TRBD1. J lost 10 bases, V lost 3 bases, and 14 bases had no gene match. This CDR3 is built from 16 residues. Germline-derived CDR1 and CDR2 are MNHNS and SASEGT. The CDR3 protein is CASSDTGTGAPRGAFF. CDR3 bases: TGTGCCAGCAGTGATACCGGGACAGGGGCACCAAGAGGAGCTTTCTTT.

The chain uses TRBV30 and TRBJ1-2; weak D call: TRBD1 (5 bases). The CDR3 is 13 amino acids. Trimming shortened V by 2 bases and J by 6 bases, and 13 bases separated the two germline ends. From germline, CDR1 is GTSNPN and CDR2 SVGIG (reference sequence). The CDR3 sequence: CAWSLQVLNGYTF. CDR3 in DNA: TGTGCCTGGAGTCTACAGGTGTTAAATGGCTACACCTTC.

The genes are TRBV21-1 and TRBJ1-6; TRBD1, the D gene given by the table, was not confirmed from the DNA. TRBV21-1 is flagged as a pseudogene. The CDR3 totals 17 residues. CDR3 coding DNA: TGTGCCAGCGGAAAAACCCTCACGGGACAGGGTTATTCACCCCTCCACTTT. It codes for CASGKTLTGQGYSPLHF.

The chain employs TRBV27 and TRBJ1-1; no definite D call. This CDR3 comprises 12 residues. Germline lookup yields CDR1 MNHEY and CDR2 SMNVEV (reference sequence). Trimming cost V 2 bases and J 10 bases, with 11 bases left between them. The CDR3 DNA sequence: TGTGCCAGCAGTTTACTCCCTGTGGGAGCTTTCTTT. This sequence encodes CASSLLPVGAFF.

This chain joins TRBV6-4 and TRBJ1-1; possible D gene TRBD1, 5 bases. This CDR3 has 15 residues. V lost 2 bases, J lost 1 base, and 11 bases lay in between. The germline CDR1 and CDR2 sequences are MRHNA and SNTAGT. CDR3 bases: TGTGCCAGCAGTGACCGCGGGGGACCGAACACTGAAGCTTTCTTT. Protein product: CASSDRGGPNTEAFF.

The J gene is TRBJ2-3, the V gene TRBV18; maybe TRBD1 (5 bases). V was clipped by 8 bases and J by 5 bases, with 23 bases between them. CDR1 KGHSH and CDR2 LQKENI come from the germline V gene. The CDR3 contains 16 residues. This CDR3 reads CASQEVEAGKRDTQYF. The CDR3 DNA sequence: TGTGCCAGCCAAGAGGTTGAGGCAGGGAAGCGAGATACGCAGTATTTT.

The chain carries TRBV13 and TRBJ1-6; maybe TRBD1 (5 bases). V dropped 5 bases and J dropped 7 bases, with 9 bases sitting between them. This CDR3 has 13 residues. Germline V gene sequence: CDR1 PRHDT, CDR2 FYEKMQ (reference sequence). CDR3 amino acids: CASSQDRNSPLHF. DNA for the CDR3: TGTGCCAGCAGCCAAGACAGAAATTCACCCCTCCACTTT.

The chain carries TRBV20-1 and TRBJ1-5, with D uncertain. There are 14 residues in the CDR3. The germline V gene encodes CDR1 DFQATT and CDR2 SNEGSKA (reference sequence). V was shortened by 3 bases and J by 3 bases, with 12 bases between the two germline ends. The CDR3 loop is CSASLGSDNQPQHF. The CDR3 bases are TGCAGTGCTAGTCTAGGGTCGGACAATCAGCCCCAGCATTTT.